This T cell receptor beta chain was retrieved from a study of cytomegalovirus exposure and HLA in healthy donors. The study, taken as a whole, reports: According to an earlier analysis, most TCR beta V segments yielded productive rearrangements about 87% or about 30% of the time. Several of the most significant clusters were apparently associated with common viral pathogens in a later analysis. Cytomegalovirus-associated TCR beta chains were listed, numbering 150 to 200. Clonal expansion, a later analysis showed, was greater in HLA-associated TCR beta chains than in equally common others.

Points on this clone: Its antigen remains unknown.

It was with 60 Vbeta and 13 Jbeta primers that the PCR ran. Method: immunoSEQ multiplex PCR; TCRdb's copy keeps in-frame clones and lacks some. The data hold about 72,000 clones, with approximately 82% observed a single time. V was trimmed by 5 bases and J by 1 base, leaving 12 bases between them. Germline CDR1 is SGHRS and CDR2 is YFSETQ. The CDR3 extends over 14 amino acids. Sequences were obtained from PBMCs. The clonotype comes from a man between 18 and 35 years old in good health and CMV-seronegative. V gene TRBV5-1 combines with J gene TRBJ1-1; D may be TRBD1 (6 bases). The CDR3 sequence is CASRAGGGNTEAFF. CDR3 in DNA: TGCGCCAGCAGAGCGGGAGGGGGGAACACTGAAGCTTTCTTT.